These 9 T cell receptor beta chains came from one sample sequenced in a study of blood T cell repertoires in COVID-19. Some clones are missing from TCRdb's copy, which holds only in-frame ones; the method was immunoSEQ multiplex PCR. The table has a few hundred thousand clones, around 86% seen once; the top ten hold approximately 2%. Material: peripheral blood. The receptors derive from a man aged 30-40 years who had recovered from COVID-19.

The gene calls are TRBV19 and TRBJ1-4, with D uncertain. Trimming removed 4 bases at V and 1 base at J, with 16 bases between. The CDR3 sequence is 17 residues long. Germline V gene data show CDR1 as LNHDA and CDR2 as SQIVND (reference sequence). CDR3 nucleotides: TGTGCCAGTAGTAGCCCCCCGTTTTCGGGAACTAATGAAAAACTGTTTTTT. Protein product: CASSSPPFSGTNEKLFF. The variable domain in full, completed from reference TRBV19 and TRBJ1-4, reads DGGITQSPKYLFRKEGQNVTLSCEQNLNHDAMYWYRQDPGQGLRLIYYSQIVNDFQKGDIAEGYSVSREKKESFPLTVTSAQKNPTAFYLCASSSPPFSGTNEKLFFGSGTQLSVL.

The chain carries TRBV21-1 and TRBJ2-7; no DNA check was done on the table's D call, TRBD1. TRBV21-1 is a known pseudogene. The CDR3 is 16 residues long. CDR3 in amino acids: CASSTSIRGPTYEQYF. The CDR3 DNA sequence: TGTGCCAGCAGCACTTCTATCAGGGGACCAACCTACGAGCAGTACTTC.

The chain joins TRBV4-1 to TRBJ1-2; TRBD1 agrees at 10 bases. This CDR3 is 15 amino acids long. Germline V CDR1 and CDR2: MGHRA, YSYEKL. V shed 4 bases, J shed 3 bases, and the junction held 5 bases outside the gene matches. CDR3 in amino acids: CASSPTGGADYGYTF. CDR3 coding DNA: TGCGCCAGCAGCCCGACAGGGGGCGCGGACTATGGCTACACCTTC.

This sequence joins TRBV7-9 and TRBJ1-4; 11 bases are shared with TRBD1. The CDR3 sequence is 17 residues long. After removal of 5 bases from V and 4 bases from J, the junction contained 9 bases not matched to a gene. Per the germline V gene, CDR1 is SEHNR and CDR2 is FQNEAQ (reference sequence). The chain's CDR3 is CASSLYPGTGGNEKLFF. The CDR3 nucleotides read TGTGCCAGCAGCCTATACCCCGGGACAGGGGGTAATGAAAAACTGTTTTTT.

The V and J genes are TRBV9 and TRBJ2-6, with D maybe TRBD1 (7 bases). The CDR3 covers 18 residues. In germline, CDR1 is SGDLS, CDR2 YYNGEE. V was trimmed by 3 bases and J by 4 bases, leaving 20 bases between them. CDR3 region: CASSERTGGPGGANVLTF. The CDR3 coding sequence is TGTGCCAGCAGCGAGCGGACAGGAGGGCCTGGGGGGGCCAACGTCCTGACTTTC. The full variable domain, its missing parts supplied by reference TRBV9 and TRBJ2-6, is DSGVTQTPKHLITATGQRVTLRCSPRSGDLSVYWYQQSLDQGLQFLIQYYNGEERAKGNILERFSAQQFPDLHSELNLSSLELGDSALYFCASSERTGGPGGANVLTFGAGSRLTVL.

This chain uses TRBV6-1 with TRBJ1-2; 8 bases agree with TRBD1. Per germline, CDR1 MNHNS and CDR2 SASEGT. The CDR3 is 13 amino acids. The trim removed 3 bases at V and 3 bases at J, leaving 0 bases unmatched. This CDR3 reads CASSETGDYGYTF. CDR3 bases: TGTGCCAGCAGTGAGACAGGGGACTATGGCTACACCTTC.

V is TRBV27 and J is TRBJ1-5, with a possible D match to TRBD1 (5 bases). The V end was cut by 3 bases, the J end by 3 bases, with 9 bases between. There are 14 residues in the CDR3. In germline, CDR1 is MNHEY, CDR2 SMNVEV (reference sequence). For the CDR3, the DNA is TGTGCCAGCAGTTTGCAGGGTCCCAATCAGCCCCAGCATTTT. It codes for CASSLQGPNQPQHF.

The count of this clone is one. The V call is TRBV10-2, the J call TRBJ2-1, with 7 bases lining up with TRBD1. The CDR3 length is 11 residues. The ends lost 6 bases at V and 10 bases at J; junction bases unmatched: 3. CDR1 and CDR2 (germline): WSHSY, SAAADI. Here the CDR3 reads CASSEQGEQFF. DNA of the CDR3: TGCGCCAGCAGCGAACAGGGGGAGCAGTTCTTC.

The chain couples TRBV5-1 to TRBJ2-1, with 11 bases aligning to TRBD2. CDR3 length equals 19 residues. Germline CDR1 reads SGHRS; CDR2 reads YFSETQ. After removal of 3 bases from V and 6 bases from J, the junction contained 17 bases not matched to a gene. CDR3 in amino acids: CASSSTRGMASGGTNEQFF. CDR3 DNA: TGCGCCAGCAGCTCTACGAGGGGCATGGCTAGCGGGGGGACCAATGAGCAGTTCTTC.